This TCR beta chain was retrieved from a study of T cell responses to AZD1222 COVID-19 vaccine. Study-level points and caveats: Among the donors, most were white British and more were female, and clonal diversity was possibly underestimated.

Trimming took 2 bases from V and 0 from J, leaving 11 bases between them. This CDR3 is built from 17 residues. Germline-derived CDR1 and CDR2 are SNHLY and FYNNEI. Of note for this clone: Its specificity is not known.

Assay used: immunoSEQ multiplex PCR; TCRdb lists only in-frame clones, some missing. This table has 150,000 to 200,000 clones, around 94% appearing once. Specimen: peripheral blood, collected on day 0 of AZD1222 vaccination. V gene TRBV2 combines with J gene TRBJ1-6; no definite D call. The clonotype was recovered from an adult in good health. CDR3 sequence reads: CASSEWSPSSYNSPLHF. CDR3 in DNA: TGTGCCAGCAGTGAATGGAGCCCGAGCTCCTATAATTCACCCCTCCACTTT. The full variable domain, with the rest looked up from reference TRBV2 and TRBJ1-6, is EPEVTQTPSHQVTQMGQEVILRCVPISNHLYFYWYRQILGQKVEFLVSFYNNEISEKSEIFDDQFSVERPDGSNFTLKIRSTKLEDSAMYFCASSEWSPSSYNSPLHFGNGTRLTVT.